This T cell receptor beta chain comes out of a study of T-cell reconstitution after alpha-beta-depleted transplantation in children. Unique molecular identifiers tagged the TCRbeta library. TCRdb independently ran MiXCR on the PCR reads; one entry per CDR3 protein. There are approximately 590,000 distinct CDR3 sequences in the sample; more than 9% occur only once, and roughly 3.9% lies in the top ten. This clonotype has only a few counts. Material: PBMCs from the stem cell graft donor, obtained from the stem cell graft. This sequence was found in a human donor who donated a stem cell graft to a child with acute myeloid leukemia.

The CDR3 region is CASSLARLAGGRSTDTQYF. The CDR3 nucleotides are TGTGCCAGCAGCTTAGCTCGCCTAGCGGGGGGGCGAAGCACAGATACGCAGTATTTT. This chain links TRBV7-2 with TRBJ2-3; 12 nucleotides line up with TRBD2. Germline loops: CDR1 SGHTA, CDR2 FQGNSA. V trimming: 0 bases; J trimming: 0 bases; junction bases outside the gene matches: 7. The CDR3 runs 19 residues.